This T cell receptor (beta chain) originates from a study of response to subunit inactivated influenza vaccine. Points from the study as a whole: After each seasonal influenza vaccination, few new T cells are recruited, the authors suggested.

From the RT-PCR reads, TCRdb called clonotypes with MiXCR, one entry per CDR3 protein. The sample lists some 850,000 distinct CDR3 sequences; about 18% were seen once. This clonotype appeared many times. Its cognate antigen is unknown. Trimming removed 6 bases from V and 5 bases from J; junction bases left unmatched: 8. The CDR3 is made up of 13 amino acids. From germline, CDR1 is SQVTM and CDR2 ANQGSEA. V usage is TRBV29-1 and J usage is TRBJ2-7; TRBD1 aligns across 9 bases. The receptor was derived from a man aged 50 or older who received an inactivated influenza vaccine. The sequences come from PBMCs from blood, collected 4 to 6 days after vaccination. Written as DNA, the CDR3 is TGCAGCGTCGCCATAGGGACAGGGAACGAGCAGTACTTC. This sequence encodes CSVAIGTGNEQYF.